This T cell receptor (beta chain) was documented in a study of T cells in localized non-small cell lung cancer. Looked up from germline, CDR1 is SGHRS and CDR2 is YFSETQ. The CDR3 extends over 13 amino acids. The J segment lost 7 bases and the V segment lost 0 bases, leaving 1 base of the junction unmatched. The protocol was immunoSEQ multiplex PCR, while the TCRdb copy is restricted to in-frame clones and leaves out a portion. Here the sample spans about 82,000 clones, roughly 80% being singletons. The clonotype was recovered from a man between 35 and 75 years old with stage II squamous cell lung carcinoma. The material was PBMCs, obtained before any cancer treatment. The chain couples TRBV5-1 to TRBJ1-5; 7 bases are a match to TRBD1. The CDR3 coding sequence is TGCGCCAGCAGCTTGGGACAGGGACAGCCCCAGCATTTT. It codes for CASSLGQGQPQHF.